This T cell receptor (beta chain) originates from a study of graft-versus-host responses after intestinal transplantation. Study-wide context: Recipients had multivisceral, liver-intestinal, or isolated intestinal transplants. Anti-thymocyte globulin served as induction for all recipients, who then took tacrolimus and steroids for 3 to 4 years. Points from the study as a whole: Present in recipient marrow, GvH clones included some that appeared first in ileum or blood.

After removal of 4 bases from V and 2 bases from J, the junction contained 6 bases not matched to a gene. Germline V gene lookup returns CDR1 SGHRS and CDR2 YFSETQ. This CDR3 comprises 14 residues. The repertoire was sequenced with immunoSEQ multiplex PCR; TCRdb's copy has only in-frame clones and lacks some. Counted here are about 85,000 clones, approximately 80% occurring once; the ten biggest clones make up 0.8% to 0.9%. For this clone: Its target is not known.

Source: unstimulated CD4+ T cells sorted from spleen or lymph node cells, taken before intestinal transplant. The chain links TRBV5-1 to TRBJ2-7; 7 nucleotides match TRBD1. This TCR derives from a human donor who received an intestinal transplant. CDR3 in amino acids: CASSPGTATYEQYF. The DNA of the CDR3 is TGCGCCAGCAGCCCCGGGACAGCTACCTACGAGCAGTACTTC. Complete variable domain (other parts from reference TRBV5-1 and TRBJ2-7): KAGVTQTPRYLIKTRGQQVTLSCSPISGHRSVSWYQQTPGQGLQFLFEYFSETQRNKGNFPGRFSGRQFSNSRSEMNVSTLELGDSALYLCASSPGTATYEQYFGPGTRLTVT.